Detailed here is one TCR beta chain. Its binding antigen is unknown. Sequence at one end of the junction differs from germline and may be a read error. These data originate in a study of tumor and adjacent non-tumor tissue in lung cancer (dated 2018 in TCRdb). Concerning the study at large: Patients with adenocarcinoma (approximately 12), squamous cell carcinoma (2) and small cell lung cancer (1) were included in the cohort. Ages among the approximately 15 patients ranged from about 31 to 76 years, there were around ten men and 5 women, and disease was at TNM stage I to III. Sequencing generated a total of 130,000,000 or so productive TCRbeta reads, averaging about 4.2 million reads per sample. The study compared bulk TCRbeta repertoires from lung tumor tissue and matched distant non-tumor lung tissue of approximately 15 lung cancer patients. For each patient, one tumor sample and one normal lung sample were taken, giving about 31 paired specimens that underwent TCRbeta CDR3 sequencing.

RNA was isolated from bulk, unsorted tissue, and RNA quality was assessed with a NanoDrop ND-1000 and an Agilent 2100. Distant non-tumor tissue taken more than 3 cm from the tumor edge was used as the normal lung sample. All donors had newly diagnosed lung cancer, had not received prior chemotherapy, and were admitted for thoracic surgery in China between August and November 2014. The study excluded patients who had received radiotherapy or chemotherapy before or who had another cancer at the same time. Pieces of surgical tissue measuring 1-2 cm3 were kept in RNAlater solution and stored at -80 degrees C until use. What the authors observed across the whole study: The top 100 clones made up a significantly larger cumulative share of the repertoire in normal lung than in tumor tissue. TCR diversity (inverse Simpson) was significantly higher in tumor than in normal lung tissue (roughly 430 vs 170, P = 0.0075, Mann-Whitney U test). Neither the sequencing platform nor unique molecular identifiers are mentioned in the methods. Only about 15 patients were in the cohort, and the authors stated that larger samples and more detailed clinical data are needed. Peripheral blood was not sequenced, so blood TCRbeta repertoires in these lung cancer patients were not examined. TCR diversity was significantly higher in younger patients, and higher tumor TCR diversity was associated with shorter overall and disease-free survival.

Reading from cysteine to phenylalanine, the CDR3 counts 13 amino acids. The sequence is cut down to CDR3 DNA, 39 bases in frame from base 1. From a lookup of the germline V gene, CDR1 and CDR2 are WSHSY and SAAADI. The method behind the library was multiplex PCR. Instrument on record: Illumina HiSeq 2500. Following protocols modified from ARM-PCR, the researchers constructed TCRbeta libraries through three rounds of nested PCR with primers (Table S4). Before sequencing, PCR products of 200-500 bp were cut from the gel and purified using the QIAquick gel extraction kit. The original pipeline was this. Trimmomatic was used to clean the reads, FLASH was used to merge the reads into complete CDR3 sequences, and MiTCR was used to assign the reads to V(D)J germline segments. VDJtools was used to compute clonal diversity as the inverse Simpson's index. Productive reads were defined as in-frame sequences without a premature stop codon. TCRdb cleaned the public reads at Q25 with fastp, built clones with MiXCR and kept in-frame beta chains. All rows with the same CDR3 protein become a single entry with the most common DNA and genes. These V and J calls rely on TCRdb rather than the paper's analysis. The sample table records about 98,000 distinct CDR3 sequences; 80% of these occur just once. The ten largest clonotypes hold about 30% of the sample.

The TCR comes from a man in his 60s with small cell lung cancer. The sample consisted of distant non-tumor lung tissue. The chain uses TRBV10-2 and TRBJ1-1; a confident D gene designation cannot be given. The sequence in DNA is TGCGCCAGGAGCAGGTCAGAGAACACTGAAGTTTTCTTT. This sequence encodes CARSRSENTEVFF.